This T cell receptor beta chain was documented in a study of cytomegalovirus exposure and HLA in healthy donors listed by TCRdb under 2017. About the study as a whole: An earlier analysis of some 500 of the donors reported more than 250 Gb of sequence data and some 120 million unique TCR beta sequences from about 179 million T cells. Class I and class II HLA loci were covered by the typing at four-digit resolution. The study profiled the T cell repertoires of about 640 subjects by immunosequencing and related them to cytomegalovirus serostatus. Roughly 320 gigabases of sequencing data and tens of millions of unique TCR sequences made up an early release that covered 500 to 650 HLA-typed donors. All discovery cohort repertoires had been generated on a single sequencing platform. The study was designed to test whether signatures of past pathogen exposure could be identified by cataloging public T cell receptors. The number of donors typed differed by locus, with about 629-630 for A, B, C, DRB1 and DQB1, 522 for DQA1, approximately 570 for DPA1, and 472 for DPB1. A later genetic analysis took genome-wide SNP genotypes for about 55% of the 666 donors and used that subset as a discovery cohort. To predict cytomegalovirus infection status, the study brought together high-throughput TCR immunosequencing, statistical association of individual TCRs with disease status, and machine learning. Among the roughly 400 genotyped donors, under 90% belonged to the genetic ancestry cluster associated with self-reported Caucasian donors. To study patterns of TCR occurrence, a later analysis re-analyzed previously published TCR beta repertoires from under 750 donors and added high-resolution HLA genotyping. An earlier analysis of roughly 580 of the donors used high-throughput TCR beta sequencing to judge whether each TCR beta V gene segment behaved as functional or pseudogenic. A separate validation cohort of over 95 different subjects was used in addition to the roughly 720-subject first cohort. Several DR-DQ haplotypes were treated as single units for association and clustering because of strong linkage in the cohort. Across 300 to 500 genotyped donors of the cohort, an average of about 250,000 unique TCR beta nucleotide sequences per donor were sequenced, and roughly 18% of those sequences were non-productive. Donor age, sex, ethnicity and CMV serostatus were compiled together with the repertoire data. In the later analysis, no new phenotypic data were used to find candidate immune exposures; instead, reliance was placed on TCR beta sequences and their occurrence across donors.

This clone was recorded a few times. Its specific antigen is unknown. The sample holds no much larger clone one base away, and base qualities are not on file. The cohort was made up of around 720 healthy bone marrow donors. Cohort members were all nominally healthy when sampled, although unrecorded immune exposures were likely present. The donor was CMV seronegative and was included in the group of over 300 seronegative cohort members. Every donor gave a peripheral blood sample, and the peripheral blood mononuclear cells from that sample were used for TCR beta sequencing. Genomic DNA extraction from the blood cell samples was performed with the Qiagen DNeasy Blood Extraction Kit. Inclusive of the bounding cysteine and phenylalanine, the CDR3 is 14 residues long. CDR3 DNA is the only sequence kept; it has 42 bases, read in frame from the first base. The junction carries 12 bases between V and J, which are trimmed by 6 bases and 1 base respectively. The germline V gene specifies MNHEY as CDR1 and SVGAGI as CDR2.

Library generation was performed with the immunoSEQ multiplex PCR assay. The multiplex PCR relied on a mix of 60 forward primers for TCR Vbeta segments and 13 reverse primers for TCR Jbeta segments. The CDR3 region of rearranged TCR beta genes was amplified from genomic DNA with a multiplex PCR assay. The amplified TCR beta libraries were sequenced on the Illumina HiSeq System as 87-base-pair reads. Concerning the study's data processing: Across the roughly 600 repertoires, a later analysis counted roughly 84 million unique TCR beta chains, some 11 million of which were shared by at least two donors. To remove PCR and sequencing errors, raw reads were error-corrected and collapsed into unique sequences using a nearest-neighbor algorithm that merged closely related sequences. V, D and J gene segments were assigned by aligning CDR3 sequences to IMGT reference sequences. For a sequence to be retained, a match of at least six nucleotides to both a V gene segment and a J gene segment was required. Rearrangements were classified as productive when the CDR3 lacked stop codons and remained in frame with V and J, and all other rearrangements were classified as non-productive. CDR3 was defined by IMGT convention, running from the second conserved V-encoded cysteine to the conserved J-encoded phenylalanine. The earlier analysis of 587 of the donors excluded sequences that lacked an unambiguous match to a single V gene segment. An earlier analysis of 450 to 650 of the donors called V segments functional above 56.7% productive rearrangements and segregating when the between-donor standard deviation exceeded 5%. A statistical classification framework was built to diagnose cytomegalovirus status from the catalog of TCR beta chain sequences. A later analysis assigned V and J genes by comparing TCR nucleotide sequences with IMGT/GENE-DB human TR gene sequences. A later analysis assigned CDR3 sequences and most-parsimonious VDJ recombination scenarios with the TCRdist pipeline. A later analysis defined each TCR beta chain by its CDR3 amino acid sequence plus V-gene family, and excluded reads lacking a unique V-gene family. To address suspected cross-contamination and a sequencing artifact, a later analysis removed 550 to 750 highly shared, low-generation-probability nucleotide sequences. In a later analysis, a clonal expansion index for each public chain was calculated from normalized within-repertoire ranks of inferred template counts. A later analysis computed generation probabilities with a VDJ recombination model fitted to out-of-frame rearrangements, and checked the results against IGoR. A later analysis scored TCR-TCR, TCR-HLA and TCR-CMV co-occurrence with hypergeometric tests, applying a repertoire-size bias correction to TCR pairs. To estimate false discovery rates, a later analysis permuted the HLA or CMV assignments 20 times. In a later analysis, co-occurring TCRs were grouped using DBSCAN, and TCRdist sequence similarity was added for clustering within HLA-allele-positive subsets. For co-occurrence clustering, repertoires with fewer than 30,000 or more than 120,000 public chains were excluded, along with four to six repertoires with anomalous nucleotide sharing. TCRdb limited this immuneACCESS table to in-frame rearrangements with V and J called. A share of clones is missing; checked studies link under half to unresolved V genes, and the rest is unexplained. V, J and clone size are taken as reported in that table, and D and trimming were inferred from the DNA itself. Present in this sample are a few hundred thousand clones, 75% to 85% of which were seen just once. About 1.4% of the sample is in the top ten clones.

The paper as a whole reports these results and caveats: The 87-base-pair reads could not distinguish some IMGT-functional V segments, including TRBV6-2 and TRBV6-3, so those segments were excluded. In a later analysis, most CMV-associated TCR beta chains were found to appear HLA-restricted, with HLA associations seemingly driven largely by CMV exposure. The authors suggested that the approach could potentially be generalized to other disease states and immunological phenotypes. The earlier analysis of nearly 600 of the donors excluded roughly 17 rarely observed V segments, including chromosome 9 orphons, because counts were too low. In an earlier analysis of under 600 of the donors, most TCR beta V segments were observed in productive rearrangements about 90% or about 30% of the time, broadly matching IMGT annotations. Compared with the approximately 670-donor mean, donors in an Asian-associated ancestry cluster had fewer N-insertions in productive TCRs, according to a later genetic analysis. A further reported finding was that TCR beta sequences accurately predicted the HLA-A and HLA-B alleles for most subjects in the first cohort. In a later analysis, HLA-associated TCR beta chains showed more clonal expansion and lower generation probabilities than non-associated chains that were equally common. A later analysis found that TCR association rates varied across HLA loci, with DRB1 alleles showing the most associated TCRs and HLA-C alleles the fewest. In vitro tests confirmed that a few of the cytomegalovirus-associated TCR beta chains recognize cytomegalovirus antigens. Most TCR sequences were observed very rarely across donors, whereas some public TCRs were present in many individuals. A cluster of highly shared sequence variants was judged likely to represent a technical artifact of the sequencing pipeline. V-gene and J-gene trimming of TCR beta chains was associated with a missense DCLRE1C variant in a later genetic analysis, and the association was replicated in an independent cohort. At a false discovery rate of 0.05, a later analysis linked around 15,000 TCR beta sequences to specific HLA alleles. Cytomegalovirus status was reported to be diagnosed by the classifier with high specificity and sensitivity in both the original and validation cohorts. CMV serostatus was the only immune exposure information available for the cohort. Only TCR beta chains were sequenced in this cohort, and the absence of alpha or paired-chain data limited detectable features. In the study, approximately 160 TCR beta chains were listed as associated with cytomegalovirus. In a later analysis, several top co-occurrence clusters were reported to appear linked to parvovirus B19, influenza, CMV and Epstein-Barr virus. Correlated functional status among segregating V segments might be attributable to linkage disequilibrium, but an unknown experimental factor could not be ruled out. When HLA alleles, especially DR and DQ, strongly co-occurred, attributing TCR associations to individual alleles was difficult. Presence/absence analyses assumed roughly uniform sequencing depth across donors, an assumption that may not hold. HLA typing was unavailable for some donors at each locus, so association tests used only the typed subset.

Material for sequencing was PBMCs. The clonotype comes from a girl aged 5-17 years in good health and CMV-seronegative. Rearrangement joined TRBV6-5 to TRBJ1-1, with TRBD1 as a weak D call on 6 bases. The DNA sequence is as follows: TGTGCCAGCAGCCTAGGGGGGGCGAACACTGAAGCTTTCTTT. The resulting protein is CASSLGGANTEAFF.